The next 27 T cell receptor beta chains were all read from a single sample in a study of OX40 agonist ivuxolimab in advanced cancers. Repertoires were generated with immunoSEQ multiplex PCR, while TCRdb's copy carries only in-frame clones and drops some. The data hold about 75,000 clones, with around 87% observed a single time. Sequenced material: CD4+ or CD8+ T cells sorted from blood, taken in a trial of the OX40 agonist ivuxolimab. The receptors come from an adult with an advanced solid tumor such as melanoma, head and neck, liver or kidney cancer.

The chain couples TRBV6-1 to TRBJ2-7; D gene uncertain. V dropped 4 bases and J dropped 3 bases, with 13 bases sitting between them. This CDR3 region has 14 residues. Per the germline V gene, CDR1 is MNHNS and CDR2 is SASEGT. CDR3 sequence: CASSVGDKIYEQYF. The CDR3 DNA reads TGTGCCAGCAGTGTGGGCGATAAGATCTACGAGCAGTACTTC.

This chain links TRBV11-2 with TRBJ1-1; D is perhaps TRBD1 (5 bases). The CDR3 is 13 amino acids. Germline values: CDR1 SGHAT, CDR2 FQNNGV. Trimming shortened V by 7 bases and J by 5 bases, and 14 bases separated the two germline ends. The CDR3 sequence is CASTPGGTTEAFF. CDR3 DNA: TGTGCCAGCACCCCCGGGGGAACGACTGAAGCTTTCTTT. Supplemented by reference TRBV11-2 and TRBJ1-1, the full variable domain reads EAGVAQSPRYKIIEKRQSVAFWCNPISGHATLYWYQQILGQGPKLLIQFQNNGVVDDSQLPKDRFSAERLKGVDSTLKIQPAKLEDSAVYLCASTPGGTTEAFFGQGTRLTVV.

The CDR3 here is CASRIGEQPQHF. The CDR3 DNA reads as TGTGCCAGCCGCATAGGGGAACAGCCCCAGCATTTT. The chain couples TRBV28 to TRBJ1-5, with TRBD1 as a possible D gene (5 bases). This CDR3 has 12 amino acids. Germline CDR1 reads MDHEN; CDR2 reads SYDVKM. V was trimmed by 8 bases and J by 7 bases, leaving 12 bases between them.

CDR3 amino acids: CASTRQLNTEAFF. As DNA, the CDR3 is TGTGCCAGCACCCGACAGCTGAACACTGAAGCTTTCTTT. The chain employs TRBV2 and TRBJ1-1, with D perhaps matching TRBD1 (5 bases). CDR1 and CDR2 (germline): SNHLY, FYNNEI. The CDR3 sequence is 13 residues long. V lost 7 bases to trimming and J lost 0 bases, with 9 bases between them. The full variable domain, completed using reference TRBV2 and TRBJ1-1, is EPEVTQTPSHQVTQMGQEVILRCVPISNHLYFYWYRQILGQKVEFLVSFYNNEISEKSEIFDDQFSVERPDGSNFTLKIRSTKLEDSAMYFCASTRQLNTEAFFGQGTRLTVV.

This rearrangement joins TRBV7-9 to TRBJ2-7; possibly TRBD1 for D (5 bases). Germline V lookup: CDR1 SEHNR, CDR2 FQNEAQ (reference sequence). There are 15 residues in the CDR3. The V end lost 1 base, the J end lost 2 bases, and 12 bases lay between the germline ends. The CDR3: CASSLVGDPTYEQYF. The CDR3 bases are TGTGCCAGCAGCTTAGTAGGGGATCCCACCTACGAGCAGTACTTC.

The V call is TRBV25-1, the J call TRBJ2-2; unclear D gene. Per germline, CDR1 MGHDK and CDR2 SYGVNS. The CDR3 length is 13 residues. The V and J ends lost 2 bases and 7 bases respectively, with 8 bases between them. The CDR3 bases are TGTGCCAGCAGTGAACCGGGCGGCGGGGAGCTGTTTTTT. It translates to CASSEPGGGELFF.

This chain joins TRBV27 and TRBJ1-2; 10 bases match TRBD1. The CDR3 loop spans 14 amino acids. V lost 4 bases, J lost 6 bases, and 5 bases stayed unmatched. From germline, CDR1 is MNHEY and CDR2 SMNVEV (reference sequence). CDR3 in DNA: TGTGCCAGCAGTTCAGGGACAGGGGTCGATGGCTACACCTTC. Amino acids: CASSSGTGVDGYTF.

The chain employs TRBV27 and TRBJ2-3, with D tentatively TRBD1 (5 bases). Germline V lookup: CDR1 MNHEY, CDR2 SMNVEV (reference sequence). The ends were cut back, 0 bases at V and 1 base at J, with 11 bases in the middle. CDR3 length equals 16 residues. In DNA, the CDR3 is TGTGCCAGCAGTTTATCCGGCAGGGCCCGCACAGATACGCAGTATTTT. Residues: CASSLSGRARTDTQYF.

The rearrangement links TRBV2 to TRBJ2-5; the D is unclear. With 3 bases removed from V and 2 bases from J, the gap between germline ends came to 4 bases. CDR1 and CDR2 from the germline V gene are SNHLY and FYNNEI. This CDR3 comprises 12 residues. The CDR3 bases are TGTGCCAGCAGTGACCAACAAGAGACCCAGTACTTC. Translated, it gives CASSDQQETQYF.

Comments on this clone: Other DNA sequences within the sample encode an identical CDR3. V gene TRBV4-1 combines with J gene TRBJ1-4, with D tentatively TRBD1 (6 bases). The CDR3 is made up of 15 amino acids. CDR1 is MGHRA, CDR2 YSYEKL, per germline. Trimming pared 4 bases from V and 5 bases from J, leaving 14 bases between. For the CDR3, the DNA is TGCGCCAGCAGCCCTCGCTTCGGGACAAATGAAAAACTGTTTTTT. This sequence encodes CASSPRFGTNEKLFF.

The chain has TRBV6-6 and TRBJ1-1; D is undetermined. Germline V gene lookup returns CDR1 MNHNY and CDR2 SVGAGI (reference sequence). The CDR3 loop spans 14 amino acids. V dropped 5 bases and J dropped 7 bases, with 17 bases sitting between them. The CDR3 protein is CASSPTVPSGEAFF. CDR3 nucleotides: TGTGCCAGCAGTCCTACAGTCCCCTCGGGTGAAGCTTTCTTT.

This chain links TRBV28 with TRBJ1-2; no clear D gene. Germline V gene data show CDR1 as MDHEN and CDR2 as SYDVKM. With 6 bases removed from V and 5 bases from J, the gap between germline ends came to 16 bases. The CDR3 is 14 residues long. Written as DNA, the CDR3 is TGTGCCAGCAGCCCTCAACGCCTCTCTTATGGCTACACCTTC. Protein: CASSPQRLSYGYTF.

V usage is TRBV25-1 and J usage is TRBJ1-4, with D tentatively TRBD1 (6 bases). V lost 3 bases to trimming and J lost 11 bases, with 25 bases between them. In germline, CDR1 is MGHDK, CDR2 SYGVNS. The CDR3 contains 17 residues. The DNA of the CDR3 is TGTGCCAGCAGTGACGAAACCCCCGGACAGCAGCCACCTAAACTGTTTTTT. Amino acids: CASSDETPGQQPPKLFF.

This rearrangement joins TRBV7-2 to TRBJ2-5; no clear D gene. The J call may be wrong; the DNA end is better matched by TRBJ2-7. Per the germline V gene, CDR1 is SGHTA and CDR2 is FQGNSA. The CDR3 consists of 11 residues. CDR3: CASSTSYEQYF. In DNA form, the CDR3 reads TGTGCCAGCAGCACCTCCTACGAGCAGTACTTC.

The rearrangement uses TRBV6-1 and TRBJ1-2; weak D call: TRBD1 (5 bases). Germline lookup yields CDR1 MNHNS and CDR2 SASEGT. The CDR3 runs 13 residues. The V and J ends lost 6 bases and 3 bases respectively, with 11 bases between them. The CDR3 nucleotides read TGTGCCAGCAGCAAGGACAACTACTATGGCTACACCTTC. Translating gives CASSKDNYYGYTF.

The gene calls are TRBV5-4 and TRBJ1-5; D is ambiguous. CDR1 SGHNT and CDR2 YYREEE come from the germline V gene (reference sequence). The CDR3 totals 12 residues. The ends were cut back, 2 bases at V and 7 bases at J, with 7 bases in the middle. The CDR3 DNA is TGTGCCAGCAGCTTAAACGACCAGCCCCAGCATTTT. Translation: CASSLNDQPQHF.

The rearrangement links TRBV7-9 to TRBJ2-3; D gene unclear. This CDR3 contains 13 residues. The V end was cut by 8 bases, the J end by 0 bases, with 9 bases between. The V gene's germline CDR1 is SEHNR and CDR2 FQNEAQ (reference sequence). CDR3 nucleotides: TGTGCCAGCCCCATAGGCAGCACAGATACGCAGTATTTT. It codes for CASPIGSTDTQYF.

This chain links TRBV6-1 with TRBJ1-5; no firm D call. The germline gives CDR1 MNHNS, CDR2 SASEGT. The V and J ends lost 5 bases and 9 bases respectively, with 14 bases between them. The CDR3 has 13 amino acids. This chain's CDR3 is CASSYGGPLPQHF. In DNA form, the CDR3 reads TGTGCCAGCAGTTATGGTGGCCCCCTGCCCCAGCATTTT.

V gene TRBV19 combines with J gene TRBJ1-6; D gene ambiguous. V lost 3 bases to trimming and J lost 10 bases, with 7 bases between them. The CDR3 extends over 12 amino acids. Germline lookup yields CDR1 LNHDA and CDR2 SQIVND (reference sequence). CDR3: CASSMLQSPLHF. Here the CDR3 DNA reads TGTGCCAGTAGTATGCTGCAGTCACCCCTCCACTTT.

The chain combines TRBV4-2 with TRBJ1-4; D possibly corresponds to TRBD1 (6 bases). This CDR3 has 16 residues. Trimming left V 5 bases short and J 0 bases short, with 13 bases between. CDR1 and CDR2 from the germline V gene are LGHNA and YNFKEQ. The CDR3 coding sequence is TGTGCCAGCAGCTCTAAACAGGGACCAACTAATGAAAAACTGTTTTTT. Translation gives CASSSKQGPTNEKLFF.

The chain combines TRBV4-2 with TRBJ2-3, with 14 nucleotides matching TRBD2. The CDR3 totals 17 residues. Trimming at V came to 6 bases and at J to 1 base, leaving 6 bases not matched to a gene. Germline CDR1 reads LGHNA; CDR2 reads YNFKEQ. This CDR3 reads CASSRTSGGSGTDTQYF. CDR3 sequence (DNA): TGTGCCAGCAGTCGGACTAGCGGGGGGTCTGGCACAGATACGCAGTATTTT.

The table lists this clone with a few counts. J is TRBJ1-4 and V is TRBV18, with TRBD1 as a possible D gene (5 bases). The CDR3 is 13 amino acids. Trimming left V 5 bases short and J 4 bases short, with 8 bases between. Germline lookup yields CDR1 KGHSH and CDR2 LQKENI. Written as DNA, the CDR3 is TGTGCCAGCTCAAGGGACGGTAATGAAAAACTGTTTTTT. Its protein is CASSRDGNEKLFF.

This chain links TRBV7-2 with TRBJ2-3; possibly TRBD1 for D (6 bases). Germline values: CDR1 SGHTA, CDR2 FQGNSA. CDR3 size: 16 residues. Trimming took 5 bases from V and 2 from J, leaving 17 bases between them. CDR3 in DNA: TGTGCCAGCAGCAACACCAGGGTGGGGGCCACAGATACGCAGTATTTT. Translating gives CASSNTRVGATDTQYF. Using reference TRBV7-2 and TRBJ2-3 for the parts outside the CDR3, the full variable domain is GAGVSQSPSNKVTEKGKDVELRCDPISGHTALYWYRQSLGQGLEFLIYFQGNSAPDKSGLPSDRFSAERTGGSVSTLTIQRTQQEDSAVYLCASSNTRVGATDTQYFGPGTRLTVL.

This chain's CDR3 is CASSMDVNTGELFF. The CDR3 nucleotides are TGTGCCAGTAGTATGGACGTGAACACCGGGGAGCTGTTTTTT. This sequence joins TRBV19 and TRBJ2-2, with D unclear. In germline, CDR1 is LNHDA, CDR2 SQIVND (reference sequence). Trimming shortened V by 3 bases and J by 1 base, and 6 bases separated the two germline ends. The CDR3 contains 14 residues.

The chain has TRBV13 and TRBJ1-2; possibly TRBD1 for D (6 bases). The V end was cut by 6 bases, the J end by 6 bases, with 14 bases between. The length of the CDR3 is 13 residues. Germline V lookup: CDR1 PRHDT, CDR2 FYEKMQ (reference sequence). CDR3 coding DNA: TGTGCCAGCAGGCAACAGGGTCGCGATGGCTACACCTTC. This sequence encodes CASRQQGRDGYTF.

CDR3 region: CASSLEGSSSYNEQFF. The DNA of the CDR3 is TGTGCCAGCAGCTTGGAGGGATCGAGCTCCTACAATGAGCAGTTCTTC. V usage is TRBV5-4 and J usage is TRBJ2-1; D unresolved. Germline CDR1 reads SGHNT; CDR2 reads YYREEE (reference sequence). Trimming left V 0 bases short and J 0 bases short, with 10 bases between. This CDR3 spans 16 amino acids.

The chain joins TRBV14 to TRBJ1-2; 9 bases agree with TRBD1. V trimming: 4 bases; J trimming: 5 bases; junction bases outside the gene matches: 17. The germline V gene has CDR1 SGHDN and CDR2 FVKESK. The CDR3 is 18 amino acids. This CDR3 reads CASSRNPIGTGSTYGYTF. CDR3 DNA: TGTGCCAGCAGCCGGAATCCTATCGGGACAGGGTCTACATATGGCTACACCTTC.